This T cell receptor beta chain was captured by sequencing in a study of CD8 T cells in ankylosing spondylitis. The CDR3 consists of 16 residues. Trimming removed 3 bases at V and 2 bases at J, with 16 bases between. The V gene's germline CDR1 is SGHRS and CDR2 YFSETQ. Making the TCR beta libraries involved quantitative 5'-RACE with molecular barcodes. In TCRdb, the 5' RACE reads were re-called with MiXCR into one record per CDR3 protein. The repertoire holds almost 400,000 distinct CDR3 sequences, with 20% to 25% as singletons. This clonotype was observed a few times. The antigen is unknown. The study's findings and limits: Seemingly distinctive of ankylosing spondylitis blood was a TCR beta motif formed by eight highly homologous variants. Earlier reports found some motif variants in synovial fluid and blood in reactive arthritis. According to the report, clones linked to the disease were significantly enriched in matched synovial fluid samples taken from ankylosing spondylitis patients.

This TCR came from a male donor with ankylosing spondylitis. The chain uses TRBV5-1 and TRBJ2-3; TRBD2 is a possible D gene (5 bases). The source material was blood, either unsorted or a sorted T cell fraction (not recorded which). The CDR3 spells CASSWNGLASTDTQYF. The CDR3 nucleotides are TGCGCCAGCAGCTGGAACGGACTTGCCTCCACAGATACGCAGTATTTT.